Listed below are T cell receptor beta chains from one sample, sequenced in a study of T-cell reconstitution after alpha-beta-depleted transplantation in children. MiXCR was run by TCRdb on the PCR reads, yielding one entry per CDR3 protein. The sample has about 900,000 distinct CDR3 sequences; roughly 29% are singletons. The sample was PBMCs, mostly from graft donor cells, taken 360 days after TCRalphabeta/CD19-depleted stem cell transplant. These receptors were taken from a boy under two years old who had a stem cell transplant for SCID, so the T cells may come from the graft donor. Each CDR3 is given with its conserved first and last residue. The D gene is left open where the match is weak. Expanded clones are given a class, and other clones once, few, many or no size at all.

>NA|TRBV28|many|TRBJ1-1
TGTGCCAGCAGTCGACAGGCAGATGAAGCTTTCTTT
CASSRQADEAFF
>TRBD1|TRBV28|NA|TRBJ2-3
TGTGCCAGCAGTTTCCTTACAGGGGGCGGATCCACAGATACGCAGTATTTT
CASSFLTGGGSTDTQYF
>TRBD2|TRBV20-1|few|TRBJ2-3
TGCAGTGTCGGGGGGGCCCACATCACAGATACGCAGTATTTT
CSVGGAHITDTQYF
>TRBD2|TRBV13|NA|TRBJ2-1
TGTGCCAGCAGCTTAATTCCTAGCGGGGGGGCCGGTGAGCAGTTCTTC
CASSLIPSGGAGEQFF
>NA|TRBV6-1|NA|TRBJ1-5
TGTGCCAGCAGTGCATCCTGGGTCAATCAGCCCCAGCATTTT
CASSASWVNQPQHF
>TRBD1|TRBV4-2|NA|TRBJ1-1
TGTGCCAGCAGCCAAGATCTGGACAGGGGCACTGAAGCTTTCTTT
CASSQDLDRGTEAFF
>NA|TRBV12-3/TRBV12-4|few|TRBJ1-1
TGTGCCAGCAGTTTAATGGCAGAGAACACTGAAGCTTTCTTT
CASSLMAENTEAFF
>NA|TRBV12-3/TRBV12-4|NA|TRBJ1-2
TGTGCCAGCAGTTTATCCCCTCCGAGCGCTGACTATGGCTACACCTTC
CASSLSPPSADYGYTF
>NA|TRBV2|few|TRBJ2-2
TGTGCCAGCAGAGCAATTAGCGGAACCACCGGGGAGCTGTTTTTT
CASRAISGTTGELFF
>NA|TRBV6-5|NA|TRBJ1-1
TGTGCCAGCATTCGAAAATTTATTGGGATGAACACTGAAGCTTTCTTT
CASIRKFIGMNTEAFF
>TRBD1|TRBV5-4|NA|TRBJ1-6
TGTGCCAGCAGCGACGGACAGGGTGCTTCACCCCTCCACTTT
CASSDGQGASPLHF
>TRBD1|TRBV5-1|few|TRBJ2-1
TGCGCCAGCAGCCTCGACAGGGTTGGGTATGAGCAGTTCTTC
CASSLDRVGYEQFF
>TRBD2|TRBV4-1|NA|TRBJ2-1
TGCGCCAGCAGCCAAGCCCAGCTAGCGGGCAATGAGCAGTTCTTC
CASSQAQLAGNEQFF
>NA|TRBV29-1|few|TRBJ1-4
TGCAGCGTTGAGCTCCACTCTAATGAAAAACTGTTTTTT
CSVELHSNEKLFF
>TRBD2|TRBV5-6|NA|TRBJ2-7
TGTGCCAGCAGCTTTGTCGGGGGGTCCCCCCCCTACGAGCAGTACTTC
CASSFVGGSPPYEQYF
>NA|TRBV5-6|NA|TRBJ2-7
TGTGCCAGCAGCCATGTGACGTTGGGGGGCTACGAGCAGTACTTC
CASSHVTLGGYEQYF
>NA|TRBV6-6|NA|TRBJ1-6
TGTGCCAGCAGCCCCGATGGGACACCCCTCCACTTT
CASSPDGTPLHF
>NA|TRBV7-3|NA|TRBJ2-7
TGTGCCAGCAGCACTGCTGGGACGGCCCTTTACGAGCAGTACTTC
CASSTAGTALYEQYF
>NA|TRBV7-8|few|TRBJ1-3
TGTGCCAGCAGCTTTTCCCTCTCTGGAAACACCATATATTTT
CASSFSLSGNTIYF
>TRBD1|TRBV20-1|NA|TRBJ1-5
TGCAGTGCTAGCTTTTTAGGGGACAGAGGTCAGCCCCAGCATTTT
CSASFLGDRGQPQHF
>NA|TRBV18|NA|TRBJ2-3
TGTGCCAGCTCACCTTACGTAGATACGCAGTATTTT
CASSPYVDTQYF
>NA|TRBV5-1|NA|TRBJ2-1
TGCGCCAGCAGCTTGGTACAGGGTAAGGTACAGAATGAGCAGTTCTTC
CASSLVQGKVQNEQFF
>NA|TRBV29-1|NA|TRBJ2-4
TGCAGCGTCGGGTGGGGTTCGGCCAAAAACATTCAGTACTTC
CSVGWGSAKNIQYF
>NA|TRBV5-1|NA|TRBJ2-3
TGCGCCAGCAGCTTCGGGCAGGGGAGGACAGATACGCAGTATTTT
CASSFGQGRTDTQYF
>TRBD1|TRBV9|many|TRBJ2-1
TGTGCCAGCAGCGCTACGGGACAGGGTTTGAATGAGCAGTTCTTC
CASSATGQGLNEQFF
>TRBD1|TRBV5-1|few|TRBJ1-5
TGCGCCAGCAGCTTGACAGGGGAGATCAATCAGCCCCAGCATTTT
CASSLTGEINQPQHF
>NA|TRBV15|few|TRBJ2-3
TGTGCCACCAGCAGGCGAGGGGCGACAGATACGCAGTATTTT
CATSRRGATDTQYF
>NA|TRBV27|few|TRBJ1-1
TGTGCCAGCAGTTTGACCCCTTACACTGAAGCTTTCTTT
CASSLTPYTEAFF
>NA|TRBV12-3/TRBV12-4|NA|TRBJ1-1
TGTGCCAGCAGTACGGGGGCTGAAGCTTTCTTT
CASSTGAEAFF
>NA|TRBV4-1|few|TRBJ2-7
TGTGCCAGCAGCCAAGTAGGGGGCTCCTACGAGCAGTACTTC
CASSQVGGSYEQYF
>NA|TRBV20-1|few|TRBJ1-1
TGCAGTGCTCCTAAATACAGCGTAAGTGAAGCTTTCTTT
CSAPKYSVSEAFF
>NA|TRBV12-3/TRBV12-4|NA|TRBJ1-2
TGTGCCAGCACCATGGGGTCCTATGGCTACACCTTC
CASTMGSYGYTF
>NA|TRBV7-3|once|TRBJ1-2
TGTGCCAGCAGCTTAGCTGGGGGCAGCTCGGGCTACACCTTC
CASSLAGGSSGYTF
>NA|TRBV29-1|few|TRBJ2-3
TGCAGCGTTGAACGAAGGGGGAGCACAGATACGCAGTATTTT
CSVERRGSTDTQYF
>NA|TRBV20-1|NA|TRBJ2-3
TGCAGTGCTAGGGGACAAGGGGACGCCAGTCCGGCAGATACGCAGTATTTT
CSARGQGDASPADTQYF
>NA|TRBV20-1|NA|TRBJ1-2
TGCAGTGCCCCACGGGGAAGTATTGATGGCTACACCTTC
CSAPRGSIDGYTF
>TRBD2|TRBV5-1|NA|TRBJ2-1
TGCGCCAGCAGCTTGGCCCTTAGCGGGGGGGCTAGTGAGCAGTTCTTC
CASSLALSGGASEQFF
>NA|TRBV20-1|many|TRBJ1-1
TGCAGTGCTACAGACAGATGGGCCACTGAAGCTTTCTTT
CSATDRWATEAFF
>TRBD1|TRBV20-1|NA|TRBJ2-7
TGCAGCGCTCGGGACAGCGTCTCCTACGAGCAGTACTTC
CSARDSVSYEQYF
>TRBD1|TRBV20-1|NA|TRBJ1-5
TGCAGTGTTCGGACAGGGGGCAGTCAGCCCCAGCATTTT
CSVRTGGSQPQHF
>TRBD1|TRBV7-3|many|TRBJ2-7
TGTGCCAGCAGCCTGGGACAGGGAATGGCCTACGAGCAGTACTTC
CASSLGQGMAYEQYF
>NA|TRBV7-9|NA|TRBJ2-1
TGTGCCCTTGGGGCAGGGCCGAGCTCCTACAATGAGCAGTTCTTC
CALGAGPSSYNEQFF
>TRBD2|TRBV18|NA|TRBJ2-5
TGTGCCAGCTCACCAACCGGGGGGGCCAGAGAGACCCAGTACTTC
CASSPTGGARETQYF
>TRBD1|TRBV5-1|few|TRBJ2-5
TGCGCCAGCAGCTACCGGGACAGGGCTCAAGAGACCCAGTACTTC
CASSYRDRAQETQYF
>NA|TRBV29-1|NA|TRBJ2-3
TGCAGCGTTGGTGGTCTGCTCACAGATACGCAGTATTTT
CSVGGLLTDTQYF
>TRBD1|TRBV12-3/TRBV12-4|NA|TRBJ1-2
TGTGCCAGCAGCCGGACGGGACAGTTTACTTCCTTC
CASSRTGQFTSF
>NA|TRBV7-8|once|TRBJ1-2
TGTGCCAGCAGCTTTCCTAATGACGTAAAGGGGGGAAACTATGGCTACACCTTC
CASSFPNDVKGGNYGYTF
>NA|TRBV27|NA|TRBJ1-2
TGTGCCAGCAGTTTAAGGGCGGACGGAGGGGTAGGAGGATATGGCTACACCTTC
CASSLRADGGVGGYGYTF
>TRBD1|TRBV5-1|NA|TRBJ1-3
TGCGCCAGCAGCCTACAGGGGGAAAGTAACACCATATATTTT
CASSLQGESNTIYF
>NA|TRBV4-1|once|TRBJ1-5
TGCGCCAGCAGCCTTACGGGAATTCAGGGGAATAGCAATCAGCCCCAGCATTTT
CASSLTGIQGNSNQPQHF
>NA|TRBV10-3|few|TRBJ2-3
TGTGCCATAGCCGGGGGAGGTACAGATACGCAGTATTTT
CAIAGGGTDTQYF
>TRBD2|TRBV12-3/TRBV12-4|NA|TRBJ2-5
TGTGCCAGCAGGCGGGAGTTCCGGGTGGCACAAGAGACCCAGTACTTC
CASRREFRVAQETQYF
>TRBD2|TRBV28|NA|TRBJ2-7
TGTGCCACCAAAACGGGGGGTCCCGCCTACGAGCAGTACTTC
CATKTGGPAYEQYF
>NA|TRBV7-9|few|TRBJ1-1
TGTGCCAGCAGCTTAAAGGAACGGAACGCTGAAGCTTTCTTT
CASSLKERNAEAFF
>NA|TRBV5-5|NA|TRBJ2-2
TGTGCCATCCTGCTACAGGGAATCGGGGAGCTGTTTTTT
CAILLQGIGELFF